Included here is one T cell receptor beta chain sequence, with context. Its antigen remains unidentified. Trimming left V 1 base short and J 0 bases short, with 1 base between. The germline V gene encodes CDR1 SGDLS and CDR2 YYNGEE. The CDR3 consists of 13 residues. The record originates from a study of T cell responses to AZD1222 COVID-19 vaccine. Study-wide background: Researchers grouped second doses given at about 4 or about 12 weeks into one pool. Study-wide points: None of the repertoires were sampled until the peak T cell response had passed. Close to half of spike-specific TCRs reportedly recognize unmutated variant regions. Among the donors, most were white British and more were female, and clonal diversity was possibly underestimated.

Profiling relied on immunoSEQ multiplex PCR, and the TCRdb table lists in-frame clones only, not all of them. The repertoire holds some 120,000 clones, with around 83% as singletons. The sample was peripheral blood, taken on day 0 of AZD1222 vaccination. This chain connects TRBV9 to TRBJ2-2, with D hard to call. This receptor was identified in an adult in good health. CDR3 loop: CASSVPNTGELFF. CDR3 coding DNA: TGTGCCAGCAGCGTACCGAACACCGGGGAGCTGTTTTTT.